Here is one TCR beta chain with its context. The CDR3 consists of 13 residues. Germline V gives CDR1 ENHRY, CDR2 SYGVKD. Trimming removed 8 bases at V and 3 bases at J, with 13 bases between. Samples held about 0.9-10 million cryopreserved PBMC before DNA extraction. This sample is part of a study of long-term antiretroviral therapy in people with HIV. They ran version v3.0 of the immunoSEQ assay at survey level. Sequencing was intended to reach about 35,000-50,000 T-cell genomes per sample. The assay was immunoSEQ multiplex PCR, and TCRdb's table has in-frame clones only and misses some. Here the sample spans roughly 20,000 clones, more than 70% being singletons.

This receptor was taken from a man in his 60s with HIV. The sequences come from unsorted PBMCs, collected 2.3 years after starting antiretroviral therapy. The chain joins TRBV10-3 to TRBJ1-1; the D is unclear. CDR3 sequence: CAIAQKGDTEAFF. The DNA for the CDR3 is TGTGCCATCGCCCAAAAAGGTGACACTGAAGCTTTCTTT.